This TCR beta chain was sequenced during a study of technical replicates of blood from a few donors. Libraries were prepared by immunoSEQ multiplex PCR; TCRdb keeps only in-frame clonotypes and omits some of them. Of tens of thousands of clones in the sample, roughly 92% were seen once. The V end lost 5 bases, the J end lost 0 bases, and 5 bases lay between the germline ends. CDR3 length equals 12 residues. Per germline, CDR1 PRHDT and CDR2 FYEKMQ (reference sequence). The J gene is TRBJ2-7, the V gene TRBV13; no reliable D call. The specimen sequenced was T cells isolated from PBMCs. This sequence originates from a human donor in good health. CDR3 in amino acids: CASSQFSYEQYF. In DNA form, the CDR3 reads TGTGCCAGCAGCCAGTTCTCCTACGAGCAGTACTTC.